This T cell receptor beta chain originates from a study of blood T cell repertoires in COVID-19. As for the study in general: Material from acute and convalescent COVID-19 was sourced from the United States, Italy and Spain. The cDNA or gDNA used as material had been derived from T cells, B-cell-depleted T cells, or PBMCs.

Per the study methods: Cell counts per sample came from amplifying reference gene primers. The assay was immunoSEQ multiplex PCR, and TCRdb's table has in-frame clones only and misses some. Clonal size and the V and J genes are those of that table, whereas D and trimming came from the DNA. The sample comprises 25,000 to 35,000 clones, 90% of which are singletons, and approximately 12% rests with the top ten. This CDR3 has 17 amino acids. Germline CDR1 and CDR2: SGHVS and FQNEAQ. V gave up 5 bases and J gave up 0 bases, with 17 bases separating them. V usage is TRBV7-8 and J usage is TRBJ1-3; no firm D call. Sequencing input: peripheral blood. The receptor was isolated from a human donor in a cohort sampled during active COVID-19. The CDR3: CASSPNLAESSGNTIYF. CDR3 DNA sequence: TGTGCCAGCAGCCCGAACCTGGCTGAAAGCTCTGGAAACACCATATATTTT. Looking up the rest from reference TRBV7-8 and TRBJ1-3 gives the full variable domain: GAGVSQSPRYKVAKRGQDVALRCDPISGHVSLFWYQQALGQGPEFLTYFQNEAQLDKSGLPSDRFFAERPEGSVSTLKIQRTQQEDSAVYLCASSPNLAESSGNTIYFGEGSWLTVV.